This T cell receptor delta chain came from a study of gamma-delta chains in newborns, infants, children (dated 2019 in TCRdb). Context from the whole study: According to the study title, microbial exposure causes polyclonal expansion of innate gammadelta T cells right after birth. Right after human newborns were born, the researchers looked at the way microbial exposure shaped their populations of innate gammadelta T cells.

This sample was sequenced with an Illumina MiSeq. Via CATT, TCRdb reprocessed the public reads, and rows with identical DNA were then joined. For this sample the table gives over 2,500 delta-chain clones, of which approximately 52% were detected only once. Jointly, the top ten make up roughly 6.3% of the sample. The CDR3 runs 17 residues from the cysteine to the phenylalanine. The read is trimmed to its CDR3 DNA, 51 bases read in frame from base 1. CDR1 and CDR2 were assigned from the germline V gene as GEAIGNYY and EKD. Notes on this clone: What antigen it recognizes has not been identified. A much more abundant neighbour one base away suggests this may be a read error.

This TCR came from a child who received the measles vaccine. The sequence links TRDV2 to TRDJ3, with 12 bases in between that match TRDD3. Sequenced sample: blood. The DNA sequence reads TGTGCCTGTGACGTACTGGGGGATACCTGGGGCACCCGACAGATGTTTTTC. This encodes CACDVLGDTWGTRQMFF.